Presented here are 25 T cell receptor beta chains from one specimen sequenced in a study of T cell repertoires in cytomegalovirus infection (dated by TCRdb to the late 2010s). TCRdb names Illumina HiSeq 1500 as the instrument used. Using fastp at Q25 and MiXCR, TCRdb reprocessed the public reads and kept productive beta chains. For every CDR3 protein sequence, its rows merge into one entry that carries the most common genes and DNA. Across this sample there are about 330,000 distinct CDR3 sequences, with about 35% seen only once. Of the sample, about 13% is held by the ten largest clones. The treatment or condition label corresponds to: in vitro stimulation with specific CMV peptide epitopes to enrich CMV-specific T cells. Their specific antigens are unknown. Here the sequenced sample was cultured PBMCs, taken from culture after CMV antigen stimulation. These TCRs come from a human donor in good health (CMV status not recorded). Some clones in this sample may be carry-over from other donors' samples.

The DNA of the CDR3 is TGTGCCAGTAGTCTATGGTTCTCAGCGACTTACAATGAGCAGTTCTTC. As protein: CASSLWFSATYNEQFF. The chain carries TRBV19 and TRBJ2-1; D gene unclear. This CDR3 is 16 amino acids long. V was trimmed by 5 bases and J by 4 bases, leaving 18 bases between them. Germline V gene data show CDR1 as LNHDA and CDR2 as SQIVND (reference sequence).

The CDR3, as DNA: TGTGCCAGCAGCTTTGGGACTAGCATGTTCTTC. It yields the protein CASSFGTSMFF. This chain links TRBV7-2 with TRBJ2-1; 9 bases line up with TRBD2. CDR1 is SGHTA and CDR2 is FQGNSA in the germline V gene. This CDR3 contains 11 residues. J lost 15 bases, V lost 3 bases, and 3 bases had no gene match.

The chain recombines TRBV7-9 with TRBJ2-1; 8 nucleotides align to TRBD1. CDR3 length: 16 amino acids. Germline V gene lookup returns CDR1 SEHNR and CDR2 FQNEAQ (reference sequence). V shed 4 bases, J shed 6 bases, and the junction held 11 bases outside the gene matches. The CDR3 here is CASSYSIGQGRNEQFF. In DNA, the CDR3 is TGTGCCAGCAGCTACTCGATTGGACAGGGACGCAATGAGCAGTTCTTC.

The chain is built from TRBV20-1 and TRBJ2-1; 16 nucleotides agree with TRBD2. V shed 7 bases, J shed 9 bases, and the junction held 12 bases outside the gene matches. This CDR3 spans 16 amino acids. Germline V gives CDR1 DFQATT, CDR2 SNEGSKA (reference sequence). The CDR3 bases are TGCAGTGGGGATTCCGGGACTAGCGGGAGGGTACGTGAGCAGTTCTTC. Translated, it gives CSGDSGTSGRVREQFF.

The chain has TRBV7-2 and TRBJ2-5; TRBD1 matches at 9 bases. Per the germline V gene, CDR1 is SGHTA and CDR2 is FQGNSA. The CDR3 is 18 amino acids. The V and J ends lost 1 base and 5 bases, in that order; junction bases with no gene match: 14. CDR3 residues: CASSLGRTGVPREETQYF. CDR3 DNA sequence: TGTGCCAGCAGCTTAGGTCGGACAGGGGTCCCCCGTGAGGAGACCCAGTACTTC. Full variable domain (rest looked up from reference TRBV7-2 and TRBJ2-5): GAGVSQSPSNKVTEKGKDVELRCDPISGHTALYWYRQSLGQGLEFLIYFQGNSAPDKSGLPSDRFSAERTGGSVSTLTIQRTQQEDSAVYLCASSLGRTGVPREETQYFGPGTRLLVL.

The chain is built from TRBV6-2 or TRBV6-3 and TRBJ1-1; D gene ambiguous. Trimming shortened V by 4 bases and J by 6 bases, and 21 bases separated the two germline ends. The CDR3 consists of 16 residues. Per germline, CDR1 MNHEY and CDR2 SVGEGT. The CDR3 protein is CASSSGGSGSNPEAFF. The CDR3 DNA reads TGTGCCAGCAGTTCCGGTGGATCGGGAAGCAATCCTGAAGCTTTCTTT.

The rearrangement joins TRBV28 to TRBJ1-5, with D perhaps TRBD1 (6 bases). Germline lookup yields CDR1 MDHEN and CDR2 SYDVKM. The V gene lost 10 bases and the J gene lost 6 bases, with 16 bases spanning the gap. The CDR3 spans 13 residues. In nucleotides, the CDR3 is TGTGCCATCTCCGAGGGGGGGGTTCAGCCCCAGCATTTT. Amino acid sequence: CAISEGGVQPQHF.

This clonotype was detected only a few times. DNA of the CDR3: TGCGCCAGCAGCCAACAACATTCACCACCGGGCACAACGTTTTCAGATACGCAGTATTTT. Protein: CASSQQHSPPGTTFSDTQYF. This chain joins TRBV4-1 and TRBJ2-3, with unresolved D. This CDR3 spans 20 amino acids. The V and J ends lost 2 bases and 4 bases respectively, with 28 bases between them. Germline V gene data show CDR1 as MGHRA and CDR2 as YSYEKL.

There are many counts of this clonotype. The CDR3, as DNA: TGTGCCAGCAGCTTAAGCCAGGAAGCGGCTTATAATTCACCCCTCCACTTT. Amino acids: CASSLSQEAAYNSPLHF. This sequence joins TRBV7-2 and TRBJ1-6; D is uncertain. The V end was cut by 2 bases, the J end by 4 bases, with 15 bases between. The CDR3 is 17 amino acids. The germline CDR1 and CDR2 sequences are SGHTA and FQGNSA.

This clonotype was picked up a small number of times. The genes are TRBV7-8 and TRBJ1-5; D not certain. This CDR3 has 14 residues. Germline CDR1 SGHVS, CDR2 FQNEAQ. The V gene lost 5 bases and the J gene lost 4 bases, with 12 bases spanning the gap. CDR3 in DNA: TGTGCCAGCAGCCAGAGCTATGGGAATCAGCCCCAGCATTTT. The encoded protein is CASSQSYGNQPQHF.

The V call is TRBV19, the J call TRBJ1-5, with D perhaps TRBD1 (6 bases). Trimming stripped 0 bases from V and 2 bases from J, with 17 bases between. CDR3 length: 18 residues. The germline V gene encodes CDR1 LNHDA and CDR2 SQIVND (reference sequence). The CDR3 here is CASSIDLNYREGNQPQHF. The CDR3 DNA reads TGTGCCAGTAGTATAGATCTGAATTACAGGGAGGGCAATCAGCCCCAGCATTTT.

The rearrangement joins TRBV29-1 to TRBJ1-1; a possible D gene is TRBD1 (6 bases). The V gene's germline CDR1 is SQVTM and CDR2 ANQGSEA. The CDR3 length is 16 residues. V was clipped by 7 bases and J by 1 base, with 22 bases between them. CDR3 loop: CSAPRAGVSGNTEAFF. Written as DNA, the CDR3 is TGCAGCGCACCAAGGGCAGGGGTTAGTGGGAACACTGAAGCTTTCTTT.

This clonotype appeared a few times. The chain combines TRBV6-2 or TRBV6-3 with TRBJ1-2, with D unclear. Germline CDR1 reads MNHEY; CDR2 reads SVGEGT. The CDR3 has 16 amino acids. The V gene lost 0 bases and the J gene lost 5 bases, with 16 bases spanning the gap. The CDR3 nucleotides read TGTGCCAGCAGTTACTCGAAGCGGGGAAGAAAATATGGCTACACCTTC. It translates to CASSYSKRGRKYGYTF.

This sequence joins TRBV7-2 and TRBJ2-7; D is possibly TRBD2 (6 bases). The V gene lost 3 bases and the J gene lost 7 bases, with 16 bases spanning the gap. The CDR3 has 14 amino acids. CDR1 and CDR2 from the germline V gene are SGHTA and FQGNSA. The DNA of the CDR3 is TGTGCCAGCAGCTTTGGAGGGACCTCATCGGAGCAGTACTTC. Its protein is CASSFGGTSSEQYF.

The chain uses TRBV4-1 and TRBJ1-2, with 7 bases matching TRBD1. Per the germline V gene, CDR1 is MGHRA and CDR2 is YSYEKL. Germline trimming cut 0 bases from V and 7 bases from J; bases unmatched to any gene: 8. The CDR3 loop spans 15 amino acids. CDR3 in amino acids: CASSQDPDRVVGYTF. Written as DNA, the CDR3 is TGCGCCAGCAGCCAAGATCCCGACAGGGTGGTTGGCTACACCTTC.

The chain employs TRBV7-2 and TRBJ1-2; TRBD1 is a possible D gene (5 bases). The V and J ends lost 1 base and 3 bases respectively, with 9 bases between them. The CDR3 is made up of 14 amino acids. Germline V gene sequence: CDR1 SGHTA, CDR2 FQGNSA. As DNA, the CDR3 is TGTGCCAGCAGCTTAGATCGACAGTACTATGGCTACACCTTC. As protein: CASSLDRQYYGYTF.

This clonotype was seen more than once but under ten times. The chain uses TRBV20-1 and TRBJ1-1, with D unresolved. Germline loops: CDR1 DFQATT, CDR2 SNEGSKA (reference sequence). V gave up 4 bases and J gave up 0 bases, with 9 bases separating them. The CDR3 length is 13 residues. CDR3 sequence (DNA): TGCAGTGCTAAAACTCCGGTGAACACTGAAGCTTTCTTT. Translation: CSAKTPVNTEAFF.

This clonotype was found many times. This chain joins TRBV10-3 and TRBJ2-3; D is unresolved. The CDR3 runs to 11 residues. V gave up 5 bases and J gave up 5 bases, with 5 bases separating them. CDR1 ENHRY and CDR2 SYGVKD come from the germline V gene. CDR3 sequence reads: CAISKQDTQYF. The CDR3 region has the DNA TGTGCCATCAGTAAACAAGATACGCAGTATTTT.

The rearrangement uses TRBV19 and TRBJ1-1; perhaps TRBD1 as D (6 bases). The V end lost 4 bases, the J end lost 3 bases, and 15 bases lay between the germline ends. The CDR3 is 15 amino acids. Germline V gene sequence: CDR1 LNHDA, CDR2 SQIVND (reference sequence). The DNA of the CDR3 is TGTGCCAGTAGTAATCCCACAGGGAGATACACTGAAGCTTTCTTT. It codes for CASSNPTGRYTEAFF.

This clonotype came up a few times. An end of the junction differs from the germline gene, which may be a read error. This chain joins TRBV2 and TRBJ2-3, with 9 bases matching TRBD1. This CDR3 is 15 amino acids long. The germline V gene has CDR1 SNHLY and CDR2 FYNNEI. CDR3 in DNA: TGTGCTAGCACCGGACAGGGGTATAGCACAGATACGCAGTATTTT. Translated, it gives CASTGQGYSTDTQYF. Drawing the rest from reference TRBV2 and TRBJ2-3, the complete variable domain is EPEVTQTPSHQVTQMGQEVILRCVPISNHLYFYWYRQILGQKVEFLVSFYNNEISEKSEIFDDQFSVERPDGSNFTLKIRSTKLEDSAMYFCASTGQGYSTDTQYFGPGTRLTVL.

CDR3 DNA sequence: TGTGCCAGCAGCTTAGAGGCCAGCTCCTACGAGCAGTACGTC. Translating it yields CASSLEASSYEQYV. This chain uses TRBV11-3 with TRBJ2-7; D is unresolved. The V end was cut by 0 bases, the J end by 0 bases, with 6 bases between. The germline gives CDR1 SGHNT, CDR2 YENEEA. The CDR3 runs to 14 residues.

In its sample, this clonotype was seen many times. This chain uses TRBV7-6 with TRBJ1-1; perhaps TRBD1 as D (6 bases). This CDR3 contains 14 residues. Germline-derived CDR1 and CDR2 are SGHVS and FNYEAQ. V lost 6 bases to trimming and J lost 0 bases, with 11 bases between them. CDR3 DNA: TGTGCCAGCAGAAGTGGACAGCTGAACACTGAAGCTTTCTTT. Protein sequence: CASRSGQLNTEAFF.

This rearrangement joins TRBV19 to TRBJ1-5; D is possibly TRBD1 (6 bases). The CDR3 covers 18 residues. Trimming cost V 4 bases and J 0 bases, with 19 bases left between them. Germline assignment: CDR1 LNHDA and CDR2 SQIVND (reference sequence). CDR3 coding DNA: TGTGCCAGTAGTAATAATCCGGGGGACATCTATAGCAATCAGCCCCAGCATTTT. Amino acid sequence: CASSNNPGDIYSNQPQHF.

The rearrangement uses TRBV24-1 and TRBJ2-2; D is perhaps TRBD2 (5 bases). The germline V gene has CDR1 KGHDR and CDR2 SFDVKD. This CDR3 comprises 14 residues. The ends were cut back, 4 bases at V and 7 bases at J, with 12 bases in the middle. This CDR3 reads CATSDPGFNGELFF. The CDR3 DNA follows: TGTGCCACCAGTGACCCGGGATTTAACGGGGAGCTGTTTTTT.

This clonotype was observed a handful of times. The V call is TRBV6-5, the J call TRBJ1-3; D gene uncertain. Germline CDR1 reads MNHEY; CDR2 reads SVGAGI. The CDR3 has 16 amino acids. V lost 4 bases, J lost 4 bases, and 17 bases lay in between. The CDR3 nucleotides read TGTGCCAGCAGTTTCGCCGGGCTCGATCTCGGAAACACCATATATTTT. Its translation: CASSFAGLDLGNTIYF.